Presented here are 21 T cell receptor beta chains from one specimen sequenced in a study of blood T cells in healthy people across ages. A second PCR of about 6 to 12 cycles used a sample-barcoded 5' primer and a J-beta primer mix. Each CDR3 protein gets one entry after TCRdb re-called the 5' RACE reads with MiXCR. The sample consists of some 750,000 distinct CDR3 sequences, approximately 21% of them appearing once. Sequencing was done on a sample of blood. These receptors were obtained from a man aged 65 to 85 in good health.

This clonotype appeared many times. The chain links TRBV7-2 to TRBJ1-4; TRBD1 matches at 7 bases. Trimming removed 4 bases from V and 3 bases from J; junction bases left unmatched: 5. The germline V gene has CDR1 SGHTA and CDR2 FQGNSA. The length of the CDR3 is 15 residues. CDR3 in amino acids: CASSSTGLSNEKLFF. CDR3 bases: TGTGCCAGCAGCTCGACAGGGTTGTCTAATGAAAAACTGTTTTTT.

This clonotype has more than one count but fewer than ten. An end of the junction does not agree with germline; a read error may underlie this. Here the CDR3 reads CASSPTSTDTHF. The CDR3 nucleotides are TGTGCCAGCAGTCCCACTAGTACAGATACGCATTTT. The chain is built from TRBV12-3 or TRBV12-4 and TRBJ2-3; the D gene is possibly TRBD2 (5 bases). The CDR3 length is 12 residues.

The chain employs TRBV5-1 and TRBJ2-4; maybe TRBD1 (6 bases). Germline lookup yields CDR1 SGHRS and CDR2 YFSETQ. V lost 0 bases, J lost 3 bases, and 13 bases lay in between. The length of the CDR3 is 16 residues. The CDR3 here is CASSLGRGDHKNIQYF. DNA of the CDR3: TGCGCCAGCAGCTTGGGCAGGGGCGATCACAAAAACATTCAGTACTTC.

This chain connects TRBV15 to TRBJ2-1, with 13 nucleotides matching TRBD2. The J segment lost 6 bases and the V segment lost 3 bases, leaving 8 bases of the junction unmatched. This CDR3 has 17 amino acids. Germline CDR1 is LNHNV and CDR2 is YYDKDF (reference sequence). CDR3 sequence: CATSRDRGLAGSNEQFF. In DNA, the CDR3 is TGTGCCACCAGCAGGGACAGGGGACTAGCGGGATCCAATGAGCAGTTCTTC.

The J gene is TRBJ2-1, the V gene TRBV10-2; possibly TRBD2 for D (7 bases). Deletions cut 4 bases from V and 4 bases from J, with 14 bases between. This CDR3 has 15 residues. Germline values: CDR1 WSHSY, CDR2 SAAADI. The CDR3 nucleotides are TGCGCCAGCAGTGGGCTAGGGGGGGTATACAATGAGCAGTTCTTC. As protein: CASSGLGGVYNEQFF.

The chain has TRBV2 and TRBJ2-2; 9 positions match TRBD2. Germline CDR1 reads SNHLY; CDR2 reads FYNNEI. The CDR3 sequence is 19 residues long. The V and J ends lost 6 bases and 2 bases, in that order; junction bases with no gene match: 16. The CDR3: CASSASGRRLADNTGELFF. CDR3 DNA sequence: TGTGCCAGCAGCGCAAGCGGCCGCCGACTAGCGGATAACACCGGGGAGCTGTTTTTT.

The CDR3 sequence is CATSRSEIEQFF. In nucleotides, the CDR3 is TGTGCCACCAGCAGATCCGAGATAGAGCAGTTCTTC. The J gene is TRBJ2-1, the V gene TRBV15, with no clear D. Germline V gene sequence: CDR1 LNHNV, CDR2 YYDKDF (reference sequence). CDR3 length: 12 residues. The V gene lost 2 bases and the J gene lost 10 bases, with 9 bases spanning the gap.

This clonotype has only a few counts. The chain couples TRBV25-1 to TRBJ2-3; 7 bases fit TRBD2. V was pared by 6 bases and J by 15 bases, with 12 bases of the junction left unmatched. This CDR3 region has 12 residues. The germline V gene has CDR1 MGHDK and CDR2 SYGVNS. CDR3 amino acids: CASRGGGGFPYF. The CDR3, as DNA: TGTGCCAGCAGGGGGGGGGGAGGATTTCCCTATTTT.

There are many counts of this clonotype. The V call is TRBV12-3 or TRBV12-4, the J call TRBJ2-3; the match to TRBD2 covers 8 bases. This CDR3 comprises 15 residues. Trimming at V came to 4 bases and at J to 6 bases, leaving 9 bases not matched to a gene. DNA for the CDR3: TGTGCCAGCAGTTCCGGGGGGGTTCTACGGGATACGCAGTATTTT. It is translated as CASSSGGVLRDTQYF.

This clonotype has just a few counts. The chain couples TRBV4-2 to TRBJ2-5; perhaps TRBD1 as D (6 bases). V lost 0 bases and J lost 2, with 10 bases in between. CDR3 length equals 15 residues. Germline CDR1 LGHNA, CDR2 YNFKEQ. The CDR3 reads CASSQEGGSQETQYF. CDR3 DNA: TGTGCCAGCAGCCAAGAAGGGGGTTCGCAAGAGACCCAGTACTTC.

This clonotype has only a few counts. CDR3 nucleotide sequence: TGCAGCGTTGGTTGGGGACAAGAGACCCAGTACTTC. This gives the protein CSVGWGQETQYF. The gene calls are TRBV29-1 and TRBJ2-5; D not resolved. Germline CDR1 and CDR2: SQVTM and ANQGSEA. The CDR3 runs to 12 residues. V lost 4 bases to trimming and J lost 2 bases, with 8 bases between them.

The chain recombines TRBV30 with TRBJ1-2; a weak D match, TRBD1 (5 bases). This CDR3 has 14 residues. Between the trimmed V and J ends, which lost 2 bases and 5 bases, there was a span of 15 bases. Germline assignment: CDR1 GTSNPN and CDR2 SVGIG (reference sequence). The CDR3 DNA is TGTGCCTGGAGTCGATCGGGGGGTGGGTATGGCTACACCTTC. Translation: CAWSRSGGGYGYTF.

This clonotype was seen a few times. The rearrangement joins TRBV7-3 to TRBJ1-1, with 7 nucleotides matching TRBD1. The CDR3 length is 14 residues. V shed 2 bases, J shed 5 bases, and the junction held 5 bases outside the gene matches. From germline, CDR1 is SGHTA and CDR2 FQGTGA. CDR3 amino acids: CASSLYAQGTEAFF. The DNA of the CDR3 is TGTGCCAGCAGCTTATATGCACAGGGGACTGAAGCTTTCTTT. The full variable domain, in which reference TRBV7-3 and TRBJ1-1 provide the parts outside the CDR3, is GAGVSQTPSNKVTEKGKYVELRCDPISGHTALYWYRQSLGQGPEFLIYFQGTGAADDSGLPNDRFFAVRPEGSVSTLKIQRTERGDSAVYLCASSLYAQGTEAFFGQGTRLTVV.

Turning to this clonotype: One base away lies a much larger clone, so this may be a sequencing read error. The chain is built from TRBV12-3 or TRBV12-4 and TRBJ2-3; D remains ambiguous. Trimming removed 10 bases from V and 6 bases from J, with 11 bases in between. The CDR3 runs to 11 residues. DNA of the CDR3: TGTGCCAACACCGTGGGTGATACGCAGTATTTT. Translating gives CANTVGDTQYF.

This chain links TRBV20-1 with TRBJ2-3; 10 bases line up with TRBD2. CDR1 is DFQATT, CDR2 SNEGSKA, per germline (reference sequence). The trim removed 3 bases at V and 4 bases at J, leaving 10 bases unmatched. The CDR3 extends over 16 amino acids. The CDR3 loop reads CSARPFLAGVPDTQYF. As DNA, the CDR3 is TGCAGTGCTAGGCCCTTCCTAGCGGGAGTACCAGATACGCAGTATTTT.

V and J are TRBV27 and TRBJ2-5; unclear D gene. Trimming took off 6 bases at V and 5 bases at J, with 22 bases between the two ends. Per the germline V gene, CDR1 is MNHEY and CDR2 is SMNVEV (reference sequence). This CDR3 is built from 16 residues. The CDR3 here is CASSPTSGVVRETQYF. The CDR3, as DNA: TGTGCCAGCAGCCCAACCAGTGGGGTGGTAAGGGAGACCCAGTACTTC.

This clonotype occurred a few times. This rearrangement joins TRBV4-2 to TRBJ2-1; D uncertain. CDR3 length: 16 amino acids. CDR1 is LGHNA and CDR2 is YNFKEQ in the germline V gene. With 0 bases removed from V and 8 bases from J, the gap between germline ends came to 17 bases. The CDR3 DNA reads TGTGCCAGCAGCCAAGAAGATTTCCAAGGGTCGGATGAGCAGTTCTTC. Amino acid sequence: CASSQEDFQGSDEQFF.

The chain couples TRBV10-3 to TRBJ1-2, with unresolved D. The CDR3 is made up of 14 amino acids. CDR1 and CDR2 (germline): ENHRY, SYGVKD. Trimming cost V 7 bases and J 4 bases, with 16 bases left between them. CDR3 in amino acids: CAITDRLYGYGYTF. The CDR3, as DNA: TGTGCCATCACAGATCGTCTGTACGGCTATGGCTACACCTTC.

This clonotype has a handful of counts. The V and J genes are TRBV20-1 and TRBJ1-4; the match to TRBD1 covers 7 bases. Losses at the gene ends were 6 bases for V and 3 bases for J; bases not matched to a gene: 4. This CDR3 has 13 amino acids. CDR1 and CDR2 (germline): DFQATT, SNEGSKA (reference sequence). The CDR3 region has the DNA TGCAGTGCAGCAGGGGGAGCTAATGAAAAACTGTTTTTT. It translates to CSAAGGANEKLFF.

This clonotype was observed a few times. The gene calls are TRBV21-1 and TRBJ2-5; TRBD2, the D gene given by the table, was not confirmed from the DNA. Judging by the DNA end, TRBJ2-7 fits better; the J call may be wrong. TRBV21-1 is flagged as a pseudogene. The CDR3 sequence is 16 residues long. The CDR3 sequence: CASSFRTSGKVDEQYV. The CDR3 DNA follows: TGTGCCAGCAGCTTCCGGACTAGCGGGAAGGTTGACGAGCAGTACGTC.

The chain recombines TRBV20-1 with TRBJ2-5, with 8 nucleotides matching TRBD2. This CDR3 has 16 residues. Germline CDR1 DFQATT, CDR2 SNEGSKA (reference sequence). Unmatched junction bases numbered 17, after V lost 6 bases and J lost 5 bases. CDR3 protein: CSAGVPGGRLEETQYF. The CDR3 DNA sequence: TGCAGTGCAGGGGTGCCGGGGGGGCGATTGGAGGAGACCCAGTACTTC.